A single sample is the source of the 8 T cell receptor beta chains below, sequenced in a study of shared clonotypes between healthy human individuals. Libraries were prepared by immunoSEQ multiplex PCR; TCRdb keeps only in-frame clonotypes and omits some of them. The sample records about 490,000 clones, 60% to 85% being singletons. Sequencing was carried out using PBMCs. Source of these receptors: a middle-aged woman in good health. Some clones in this sample may be carry-over from other donors' samples.

The chain recombines TRBV11-3 with TRBJ2-3, with TRBD2 matching 9 bases. V shed 1 base and J 10 bases; nucleotides not matched to a gene: 3. CDR3 size: 13 residues. Germline V gene sequence: CDR1 SGHNT, CDR2 YENEEA. In DNA, the CDR3 is TGTGCCAGCAGCTTAGTGGGCGGGAGGGCGCAGTATTTT. This codes for CASSLVGGRAQYF.

The rearrangement links TRBV6-6 to TRBJ2-1; the D is unclear. The CDR3 length is 15 residues. Germline V gene sequence: CDR1 MNHNY, CDR2 SVGAGI (reference sequence). V lost 0 bases to trimming and J lost 5 bases, with 11 bases between them. In DNA, the CDR3 is TGTGCCAGCAGTTACTCGCGGCACCAAGACAATGAGCAGTTCTTC. It codes for CASSYSRHQDNEQFF.

In its sample, this clone was seen once. V and J are TRBV5-1 and TRBJ2-7; TRBD1 is a possible D gene (6 bases). CDR3 length: 12 amino acids. Between the trimmed V and J ends, which lost 4 bases and 6 bases, there was a span of 11 bases. The V gene's germline CDR1 is SGHRS and CDR2 YFSETQ. This CDR3 is CASSPTGSEQYF. The CDR3 coding sequence is TGCGCCAGCAGCCCGACAGGTTCCGAGCAGTACTTC.

V gene TRBV18 combines with J gene TRBJ2-5; 13 bases map to TRBD2. Germline assignment: CDR1 KGHSH and CDR2 LQKENI. The CDR3 has 15 residues. V was clipped by 6 bases and J by 5 bases; unmatched bases: 6. In DNA form, the CDR3 reads TGTGCCAGCTCTGGGACTAGCGGGATGAGGGAGACCCAGTACTTC. Encoded protein: CASSGTSGMRETQYF. Filled out from reference TRBV18 and TRBJ2-5, the complete variable domain reads NAGVMQNPRHLVRRRGQEARLRCSPMKGHSHVYWYRQLPEEGLKFMVYLQKENIIDESGMPKERFSAEFPKEGPSILRIQQVVRGDSAAYFCASSGTSGMRETQYFGPGTRLLVL.

The V call is TRBV14, the J call TRBJ2-3; 9 bases fit TRBD2. Germline assignment: CDR1 SGHDN and CDR2 FVKESK. After removal of 6 bases from V and 5 bases from J, the junction contained 6 bases not matched to a gene. The length of the CDR3 is 14 residues. CDR3 DNA sequence: TGTGCCAGCAGGTCGGGACTAGCTGTAGATACGCAGTATTTT. It specifies CASRSGLAVDTQYF.

The rearrangement links TRBV19 to TRBJ2-3, with TRBD2 matching over 7 bases. The CDR3 is 14 residues long. Germline assignment: CDR1 LNHDA and CDR2 SQIVND (reference sequence). V trimming: 11 bases; J trimming: 0 bases; junction bases outside the gene matches: 8. The chain's CDR3 is CAAGGSASTDTQYF. The CDR3 nucleotides read TGTGCCGCCGGGGGGAGCGCTAGCACAGATACGCAGTATTTT.

The CDR3 DNA sequence: TGCGCCAGCAGCCGTGACCCGTCGATGGAAAAACTGTTTTTT. Translated, it gives CASSRDPSMEKLFF. The chain links TRBV4-3 to TRBJ1-4; unclear D gene. The CDR3 sequence is 14 residues long. From germline, CDR1 is LGHNA and CDR2 YSLEER. V lost 4 bases to trimming and J lost 8 bases, with 14 bases between them.

The chain employs TRBV20-1 and TRBJ1-4; D not certain. V was trimmed by 7 bases and J by 2 bases, leaving 5 bases between them. The CDR3 sequence is 11 residues long. Looked up from germline, CDR1 is DFQATT and CDR2 is SNEGSKA (reference sequence). The CDR3 protein is CSGGTNEKLFF. DNA of the CDR3: TGCAGTGGTGGTACTAATGAAAAACTGTTTTTT.